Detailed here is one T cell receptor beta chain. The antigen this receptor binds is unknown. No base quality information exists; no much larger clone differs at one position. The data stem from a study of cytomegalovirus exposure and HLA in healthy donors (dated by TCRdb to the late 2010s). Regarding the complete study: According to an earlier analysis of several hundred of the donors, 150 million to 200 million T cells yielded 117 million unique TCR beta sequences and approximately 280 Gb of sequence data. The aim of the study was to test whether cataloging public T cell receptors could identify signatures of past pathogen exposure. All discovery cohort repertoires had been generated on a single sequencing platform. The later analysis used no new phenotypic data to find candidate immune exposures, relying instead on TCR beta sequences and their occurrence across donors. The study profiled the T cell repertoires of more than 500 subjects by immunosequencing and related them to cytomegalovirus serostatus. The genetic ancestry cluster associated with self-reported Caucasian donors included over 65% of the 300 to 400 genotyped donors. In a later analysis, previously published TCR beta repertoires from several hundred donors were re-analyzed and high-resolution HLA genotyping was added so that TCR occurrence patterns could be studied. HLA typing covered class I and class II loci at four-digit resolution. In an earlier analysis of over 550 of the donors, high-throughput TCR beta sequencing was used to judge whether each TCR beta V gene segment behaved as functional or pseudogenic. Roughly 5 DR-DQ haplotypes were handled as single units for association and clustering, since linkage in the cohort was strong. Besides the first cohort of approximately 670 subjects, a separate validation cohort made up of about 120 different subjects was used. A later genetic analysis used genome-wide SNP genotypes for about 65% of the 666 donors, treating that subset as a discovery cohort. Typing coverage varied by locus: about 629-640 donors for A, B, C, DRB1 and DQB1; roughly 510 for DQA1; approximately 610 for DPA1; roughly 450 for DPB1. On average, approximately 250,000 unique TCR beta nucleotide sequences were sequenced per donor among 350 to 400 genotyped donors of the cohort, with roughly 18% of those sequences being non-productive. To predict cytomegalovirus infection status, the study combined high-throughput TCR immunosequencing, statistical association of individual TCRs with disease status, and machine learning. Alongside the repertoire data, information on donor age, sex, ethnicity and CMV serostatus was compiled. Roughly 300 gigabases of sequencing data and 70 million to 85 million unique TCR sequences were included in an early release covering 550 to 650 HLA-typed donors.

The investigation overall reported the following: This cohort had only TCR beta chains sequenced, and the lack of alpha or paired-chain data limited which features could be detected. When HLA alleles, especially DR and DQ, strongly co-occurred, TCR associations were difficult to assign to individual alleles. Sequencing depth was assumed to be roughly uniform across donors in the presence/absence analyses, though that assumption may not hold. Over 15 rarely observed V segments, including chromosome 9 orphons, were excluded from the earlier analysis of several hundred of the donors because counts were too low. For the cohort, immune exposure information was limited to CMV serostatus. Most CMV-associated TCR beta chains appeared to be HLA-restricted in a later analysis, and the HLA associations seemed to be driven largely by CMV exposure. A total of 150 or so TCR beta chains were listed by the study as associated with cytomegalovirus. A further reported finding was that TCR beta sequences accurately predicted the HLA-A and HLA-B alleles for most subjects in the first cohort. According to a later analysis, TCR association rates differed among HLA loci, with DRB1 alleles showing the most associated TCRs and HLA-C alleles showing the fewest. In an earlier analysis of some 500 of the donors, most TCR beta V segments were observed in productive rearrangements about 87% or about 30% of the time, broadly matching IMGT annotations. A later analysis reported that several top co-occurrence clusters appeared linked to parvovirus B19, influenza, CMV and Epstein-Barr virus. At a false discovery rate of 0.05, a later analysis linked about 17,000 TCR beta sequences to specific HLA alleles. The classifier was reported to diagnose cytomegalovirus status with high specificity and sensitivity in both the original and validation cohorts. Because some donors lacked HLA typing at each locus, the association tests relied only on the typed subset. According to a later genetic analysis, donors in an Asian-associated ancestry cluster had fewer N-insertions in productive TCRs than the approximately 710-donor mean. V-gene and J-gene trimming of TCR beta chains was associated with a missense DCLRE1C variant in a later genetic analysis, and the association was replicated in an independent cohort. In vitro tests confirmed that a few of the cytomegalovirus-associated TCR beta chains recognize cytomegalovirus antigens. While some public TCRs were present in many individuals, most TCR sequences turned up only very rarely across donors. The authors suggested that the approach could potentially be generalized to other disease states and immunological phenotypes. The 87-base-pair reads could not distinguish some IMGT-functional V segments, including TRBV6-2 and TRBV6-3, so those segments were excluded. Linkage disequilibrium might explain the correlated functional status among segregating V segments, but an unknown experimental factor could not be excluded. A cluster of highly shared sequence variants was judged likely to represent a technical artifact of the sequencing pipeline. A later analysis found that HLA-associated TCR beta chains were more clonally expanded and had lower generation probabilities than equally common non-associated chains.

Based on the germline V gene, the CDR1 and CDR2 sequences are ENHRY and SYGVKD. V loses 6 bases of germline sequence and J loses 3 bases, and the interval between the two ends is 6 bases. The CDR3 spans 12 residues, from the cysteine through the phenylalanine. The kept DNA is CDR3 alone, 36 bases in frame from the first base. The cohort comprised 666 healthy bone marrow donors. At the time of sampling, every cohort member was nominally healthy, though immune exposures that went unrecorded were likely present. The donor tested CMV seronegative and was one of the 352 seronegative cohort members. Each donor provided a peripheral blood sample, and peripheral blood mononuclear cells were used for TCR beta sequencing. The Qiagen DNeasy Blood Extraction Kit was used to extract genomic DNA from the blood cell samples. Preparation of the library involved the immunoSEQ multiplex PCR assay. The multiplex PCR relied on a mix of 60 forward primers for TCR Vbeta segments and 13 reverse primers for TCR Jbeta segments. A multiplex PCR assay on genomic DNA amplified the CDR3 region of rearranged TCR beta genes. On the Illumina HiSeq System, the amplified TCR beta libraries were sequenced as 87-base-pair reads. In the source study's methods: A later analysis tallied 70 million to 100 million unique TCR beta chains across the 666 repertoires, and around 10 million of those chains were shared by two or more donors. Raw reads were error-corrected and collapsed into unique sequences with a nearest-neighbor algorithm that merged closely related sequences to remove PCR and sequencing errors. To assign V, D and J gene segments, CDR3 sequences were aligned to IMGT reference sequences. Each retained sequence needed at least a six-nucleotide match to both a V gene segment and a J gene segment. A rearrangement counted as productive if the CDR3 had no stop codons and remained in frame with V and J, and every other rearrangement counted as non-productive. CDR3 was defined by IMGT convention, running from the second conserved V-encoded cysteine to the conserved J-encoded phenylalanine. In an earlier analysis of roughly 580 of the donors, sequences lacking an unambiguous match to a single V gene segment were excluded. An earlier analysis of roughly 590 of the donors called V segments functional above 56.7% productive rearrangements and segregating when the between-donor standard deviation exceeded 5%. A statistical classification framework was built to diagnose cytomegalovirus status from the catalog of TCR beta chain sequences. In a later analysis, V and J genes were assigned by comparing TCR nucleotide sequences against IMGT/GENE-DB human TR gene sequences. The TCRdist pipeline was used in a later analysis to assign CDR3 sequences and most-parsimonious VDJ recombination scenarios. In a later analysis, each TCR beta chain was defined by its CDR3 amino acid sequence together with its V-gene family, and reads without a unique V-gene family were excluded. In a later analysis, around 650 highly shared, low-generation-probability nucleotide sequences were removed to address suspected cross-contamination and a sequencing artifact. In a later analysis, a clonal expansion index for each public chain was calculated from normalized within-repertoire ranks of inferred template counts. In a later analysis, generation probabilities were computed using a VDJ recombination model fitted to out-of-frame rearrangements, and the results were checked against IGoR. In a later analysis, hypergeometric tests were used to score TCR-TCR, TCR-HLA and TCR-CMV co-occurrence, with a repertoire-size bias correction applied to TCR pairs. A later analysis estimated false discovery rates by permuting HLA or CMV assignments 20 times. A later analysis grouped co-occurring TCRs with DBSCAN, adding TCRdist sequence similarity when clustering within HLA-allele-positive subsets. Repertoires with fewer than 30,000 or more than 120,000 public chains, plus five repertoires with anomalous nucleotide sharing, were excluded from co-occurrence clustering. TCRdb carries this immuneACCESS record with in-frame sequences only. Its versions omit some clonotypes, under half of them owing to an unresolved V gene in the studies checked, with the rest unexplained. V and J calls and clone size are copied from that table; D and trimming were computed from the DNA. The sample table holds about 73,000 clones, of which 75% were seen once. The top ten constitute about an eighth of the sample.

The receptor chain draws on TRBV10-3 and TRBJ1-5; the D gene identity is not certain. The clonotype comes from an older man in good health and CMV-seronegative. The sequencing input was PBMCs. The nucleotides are TGTGCCATCAGCGGGGACAATCAGCCCCAGCATTTT. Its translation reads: CAISGDNQPQHF.